This T cell receptor (beta chain) derives from a study of immune heterogeneity within non-small cell lung tumors. Study details: Squamous cell carcinomas accounted for 4 of the tumors, non-squamous carcinomas for about 10, and 1 was not otherwise specified.

Study-level findings and limits: Recurrence of identical dominant CDR3 beta clonotypes was observed across intrapatient tumor sites, concomitant with site-unique high-frequency clones.

TCR beta CDR3 was amplified by multiplex PCR, first round around 10 cycles, 32 V and 13 J primers. MiXCR was run by TCRdb on the multiplex PCR reads, yielding one entry per CDR3 protein. This repertoire shows 3,100 or so distinct CDR3 sequences, about two fifths found once; its top ten account for around 14%. Comment on this clonotype: The target antigen is unknown.

The authors used approximately 600 ng of bulk tumor genomic DNA per sample as template. Every primary tumor yielded several biopsies, spaced far apart, that were taken during surgery. Curative surgical treatment was performed in patients who had newly diagnosed, untreated non-small cell lung cancer. Germline values: CDR1 LNHDA, CDR2 SQIVND (reference sequence). Trimming left V 10 bases short and J 4 bases short, with 16 bases between. This CDR3 comprises 13 residues. The rearrangement joins TRBV19 to TRBJ1-2; D call uncertain. This sequence originates from a man aged 70-80 years with non-small cell lung cancer. Sequencing was carried out using lung tumor tissue. The CDR3: CATKEANLYGYTF. CDR3 nucleotides: TGTGCCACTAAGGAAGCGAACCTCTATGGCTACACCTTC.